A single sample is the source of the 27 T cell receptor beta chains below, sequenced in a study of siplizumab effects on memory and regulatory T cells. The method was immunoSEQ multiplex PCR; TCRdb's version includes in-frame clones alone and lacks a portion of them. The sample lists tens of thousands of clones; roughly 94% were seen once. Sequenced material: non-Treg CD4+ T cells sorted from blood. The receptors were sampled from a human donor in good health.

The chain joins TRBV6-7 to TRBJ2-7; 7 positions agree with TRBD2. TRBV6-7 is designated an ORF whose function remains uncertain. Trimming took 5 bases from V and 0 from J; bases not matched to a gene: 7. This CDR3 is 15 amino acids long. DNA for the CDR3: TGTGCCAGCAGTACGCGGGGGACCTCCTCCTACGAGCAGTACTTC. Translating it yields CASSTRGTSSYEQYF.

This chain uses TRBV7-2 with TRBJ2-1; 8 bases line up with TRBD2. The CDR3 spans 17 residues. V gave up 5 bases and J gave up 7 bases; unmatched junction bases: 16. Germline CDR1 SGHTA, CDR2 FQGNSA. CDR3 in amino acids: CASSHPQGRLARNEQFF. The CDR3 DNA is TGTGCCAGCAGCCACCCGCAGGGTAGACTAGCGAGGAATGAGCAGTTCTTC.

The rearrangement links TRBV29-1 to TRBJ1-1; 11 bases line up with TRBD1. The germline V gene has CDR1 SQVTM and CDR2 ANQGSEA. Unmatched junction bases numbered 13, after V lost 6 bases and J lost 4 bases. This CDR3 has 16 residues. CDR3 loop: CSVSGTGGRVGTEAFF. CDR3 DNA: TGCAGCGTCTCCGGGACAGGGGGTCGGGTTGGCACTGAAGCTTTCTTT.

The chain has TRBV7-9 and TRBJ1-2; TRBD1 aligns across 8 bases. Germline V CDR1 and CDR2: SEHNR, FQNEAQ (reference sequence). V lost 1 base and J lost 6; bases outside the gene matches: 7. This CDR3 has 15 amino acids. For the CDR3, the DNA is TGTGCCAGCAGCTTAGACAGACAGGGGTTGAATGGCTACACCTTC. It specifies CASSLDRQGLNGYTF.

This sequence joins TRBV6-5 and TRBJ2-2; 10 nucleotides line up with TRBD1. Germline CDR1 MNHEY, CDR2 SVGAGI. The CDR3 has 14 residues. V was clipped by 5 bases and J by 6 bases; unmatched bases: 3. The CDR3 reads CASSGDRGPGELFF. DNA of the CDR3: TGTGCCAGCAGTGGGGACAGGGGCCCCGGGGAGCTGTTTTTT.

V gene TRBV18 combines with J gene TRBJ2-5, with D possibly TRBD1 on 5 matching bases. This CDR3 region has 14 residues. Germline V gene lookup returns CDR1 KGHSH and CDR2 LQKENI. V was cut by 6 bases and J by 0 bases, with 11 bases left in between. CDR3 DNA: TGTGCCAGCTCGGACGCAGGGTACCAAGAGACCCAGTACTTC. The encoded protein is CASSDAGYQETQYF. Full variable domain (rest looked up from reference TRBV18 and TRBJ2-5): NAGVMQNPRHLVRRRGQEARLRCSPMKGHSHVYWYRQLPEEGLKFMVYLQKENIIDESGMPKERFSAEFPKEGPSILRIQQVVRGDSAAYFCASSDAGYQETQYFGPGTRLLVL.

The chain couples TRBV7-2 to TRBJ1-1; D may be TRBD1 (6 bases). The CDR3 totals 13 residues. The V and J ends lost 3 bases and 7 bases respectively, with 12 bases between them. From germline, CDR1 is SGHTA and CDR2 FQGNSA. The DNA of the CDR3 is TGTGCCAGCAGCTTTTCCAGGGGAGATGAAGCTTTCTTT. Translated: CASSFSRGDEAFF.

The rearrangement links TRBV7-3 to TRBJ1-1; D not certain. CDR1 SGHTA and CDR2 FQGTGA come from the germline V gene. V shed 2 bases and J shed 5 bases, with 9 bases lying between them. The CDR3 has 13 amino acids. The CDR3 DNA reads TGTGCCAGCAGCTTATGGGAGTCGACTGAAGCTTTCTTT. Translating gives CASSLWESTEAFF.

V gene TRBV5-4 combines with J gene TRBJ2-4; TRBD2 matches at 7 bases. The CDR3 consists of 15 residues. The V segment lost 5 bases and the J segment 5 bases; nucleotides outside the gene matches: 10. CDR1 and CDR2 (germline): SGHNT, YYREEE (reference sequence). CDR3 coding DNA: TGTGCCAGCAGGCCCGGCGGGGGTGTAGAAAACATTCAGTACTTC. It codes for CASRPGGGVENIQYF. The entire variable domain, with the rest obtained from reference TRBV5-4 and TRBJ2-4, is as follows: ETGVTQSPTHLIKTRGQQVTLRCSSQSGHNTVSWYQQALGQGPQFIFQYYREEENGRGNFPPRFSGLQFPNYSSELNVNALELDDSALYLCASRPGGGVENIQYFGAGTRLSVL.

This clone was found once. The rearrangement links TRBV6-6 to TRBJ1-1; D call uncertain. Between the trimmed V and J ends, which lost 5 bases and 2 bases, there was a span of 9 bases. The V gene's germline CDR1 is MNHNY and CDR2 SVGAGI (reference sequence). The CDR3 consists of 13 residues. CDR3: CASSIQTNTEAFF. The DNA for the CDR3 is TGTGCCAGCAGTATACAAACCAACACTGAAGCTTTCTTT.

The CDR3: CASSGEQYF. For the CDR3, the DNA is TGTGCCAGCAGCGGAGAGCAGTACTTC. The chain is built from TRBV21-1 and TRBJ2-7. TRBV21-1 is labeled a pseudogene. The length of the CDR3 is 9 residues.

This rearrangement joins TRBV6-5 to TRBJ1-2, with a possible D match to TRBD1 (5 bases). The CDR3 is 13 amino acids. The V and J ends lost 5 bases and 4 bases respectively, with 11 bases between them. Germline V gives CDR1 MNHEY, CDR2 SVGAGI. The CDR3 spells CASSHRQSYGYTF. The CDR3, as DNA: TGTGCCAGCAGTCACAGACAGAGCTATGGCTACACCTTC.

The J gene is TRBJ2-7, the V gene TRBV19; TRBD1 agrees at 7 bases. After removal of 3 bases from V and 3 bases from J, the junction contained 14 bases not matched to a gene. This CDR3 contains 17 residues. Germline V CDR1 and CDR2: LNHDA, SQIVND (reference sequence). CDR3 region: CASSMRQGQTSDYEQYF. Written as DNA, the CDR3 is TGTGCCAGTAGTATGAGACAGGGACAGACTTCGGACTACGAGCAGTACTTC.

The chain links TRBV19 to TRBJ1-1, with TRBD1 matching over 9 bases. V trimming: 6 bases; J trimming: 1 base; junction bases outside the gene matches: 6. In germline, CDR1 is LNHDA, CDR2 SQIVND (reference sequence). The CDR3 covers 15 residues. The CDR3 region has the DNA TGTGCCAGTAGAAGAGGGACAGGGAGGAACACTGAAGCTTTCTTT. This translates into CASRRGTGRNTEAFF.

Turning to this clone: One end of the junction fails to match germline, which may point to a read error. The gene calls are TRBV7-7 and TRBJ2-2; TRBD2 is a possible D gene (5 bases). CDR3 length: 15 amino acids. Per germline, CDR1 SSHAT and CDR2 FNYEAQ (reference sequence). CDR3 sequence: CASSLGLGNTGELFF. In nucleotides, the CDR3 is TGTGCTAGCAGCTTAGGACTGGGGAACACCGGGGAGCTGTTTTTT.

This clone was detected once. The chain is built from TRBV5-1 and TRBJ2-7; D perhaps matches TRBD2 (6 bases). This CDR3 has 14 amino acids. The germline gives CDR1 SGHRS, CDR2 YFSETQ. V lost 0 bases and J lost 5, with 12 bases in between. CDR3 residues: CASSLAGGAHEQYF. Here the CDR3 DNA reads TGCGCCAGCAGCTTGGCCGGCGGGGCGCACGAGCAGTACTTC.

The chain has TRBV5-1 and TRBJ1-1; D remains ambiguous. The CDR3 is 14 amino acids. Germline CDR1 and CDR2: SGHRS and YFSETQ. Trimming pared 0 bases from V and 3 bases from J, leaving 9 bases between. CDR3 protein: CASSLDGPYTEAFF. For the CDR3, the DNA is TGCGCCAGCAGCTTGGACGGGCCGTACACTGAAGCTTTCTTT. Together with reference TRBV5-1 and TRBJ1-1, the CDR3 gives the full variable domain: KAGVTQTPRYLIKTRGQQVTLSCSPISGHRSVSWYQQTPGQGLQFLFEYFSETQRNKGNFPGRFSGRQFSNSRSEMNVSTLELGDSALYLCASSLDGPYTEAFFGQGTRLTVV.

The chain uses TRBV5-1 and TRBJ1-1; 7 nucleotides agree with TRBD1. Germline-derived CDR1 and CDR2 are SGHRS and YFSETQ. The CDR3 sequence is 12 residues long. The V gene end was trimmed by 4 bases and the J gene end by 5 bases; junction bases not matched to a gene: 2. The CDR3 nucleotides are TGCGCCAGCAGCACCAGGGGGACTGAAGCTTTCTTT. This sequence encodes CASSTRGTEAFF. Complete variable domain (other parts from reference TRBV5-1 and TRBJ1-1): KAGVTQTPRYLIKTRGQQVTLSCSPISGHRSVSWYQQTPGQGLQFLFEYFSETQRNKGNFPGRFSGRQFSNSRSEMNVSTLELGDSALYLCASSTRGTEAFFGQGTRLTVV.

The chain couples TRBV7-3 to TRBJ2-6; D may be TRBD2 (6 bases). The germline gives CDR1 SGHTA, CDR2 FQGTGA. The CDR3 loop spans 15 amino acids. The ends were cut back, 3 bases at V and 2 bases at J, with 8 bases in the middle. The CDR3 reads CASSFGGAGANVLTF. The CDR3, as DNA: TGTGCCAGCAGCTTTGGAGGGGCTGGGGCCAACGTCCTGACTTTC.

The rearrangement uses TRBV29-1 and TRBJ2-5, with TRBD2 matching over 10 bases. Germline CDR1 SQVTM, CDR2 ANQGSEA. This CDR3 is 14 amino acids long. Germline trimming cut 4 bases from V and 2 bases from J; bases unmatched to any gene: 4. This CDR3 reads CSVGDSGRQETQYF. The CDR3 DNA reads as TGCAGCGTTGGTGATAGCGGGAGGCAAGAGACCCAGTACTTC.

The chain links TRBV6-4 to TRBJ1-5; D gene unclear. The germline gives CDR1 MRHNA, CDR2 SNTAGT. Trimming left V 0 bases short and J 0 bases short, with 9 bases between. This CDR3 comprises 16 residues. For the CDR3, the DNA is TGTGCCAGCAGTGACTCGGCCGGATATAGCAATCAGCCCCAGCATTTT. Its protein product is CASSDSAGYSNQPQHF.

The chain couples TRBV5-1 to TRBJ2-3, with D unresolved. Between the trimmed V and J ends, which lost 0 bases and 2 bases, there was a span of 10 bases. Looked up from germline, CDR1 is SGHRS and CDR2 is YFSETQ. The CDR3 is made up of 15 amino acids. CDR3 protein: CASSLVTGPTDTQYF. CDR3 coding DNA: TGCGCCAGCAGCTTGGTTACGGGCCCCACAGATACGCAGTATTTT.

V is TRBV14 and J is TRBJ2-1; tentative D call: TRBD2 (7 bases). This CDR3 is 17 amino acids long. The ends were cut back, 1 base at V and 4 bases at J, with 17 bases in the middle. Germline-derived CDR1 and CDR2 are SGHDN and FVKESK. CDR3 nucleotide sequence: TGTGCCAGCAGCCAAGTGGGAGGGGACACCTTTTACAATGAGCAGTTCTTC. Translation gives CASSQVGGDTFYNEQFF.

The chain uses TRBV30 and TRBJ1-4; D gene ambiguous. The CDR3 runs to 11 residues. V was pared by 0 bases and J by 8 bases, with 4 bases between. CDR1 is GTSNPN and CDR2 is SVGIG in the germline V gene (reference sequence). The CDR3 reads CAWSVREKLFF. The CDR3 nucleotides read TGTGCCTGGAGTGTACGGGAAAAACTGTTTTTT. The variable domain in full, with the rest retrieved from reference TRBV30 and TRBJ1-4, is SQTIHQWPATLVQPVGSPLSLECTVEGTSNPNLYWYRQAAGRGLQLLFYSVGIGQISSEVPQNLSASRPQDRQFILSSKKLLLSDSGFYLCAWSVREKLFFGSGTQLSVL.

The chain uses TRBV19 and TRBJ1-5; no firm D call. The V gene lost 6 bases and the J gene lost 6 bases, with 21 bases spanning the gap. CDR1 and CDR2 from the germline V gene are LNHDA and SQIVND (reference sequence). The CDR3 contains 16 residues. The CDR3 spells CASRTPGRTRGQPQHF. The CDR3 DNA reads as TGTGCCAGTAGAACTCCAGGTAGAACCCGAGGTCAGCCCCAGCATTTT. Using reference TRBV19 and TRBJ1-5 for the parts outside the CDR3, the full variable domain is DGGITQSPKYLFRKEGQNVTLSCEQNLNHDAMYWYRQDPGQGLRLIYYSQIVNDFQKGDIAEGYSVSREKKESFPLTVTSAQKNPTAFYLCASRTPGRTRGQPQHFGDGTRLSIL.

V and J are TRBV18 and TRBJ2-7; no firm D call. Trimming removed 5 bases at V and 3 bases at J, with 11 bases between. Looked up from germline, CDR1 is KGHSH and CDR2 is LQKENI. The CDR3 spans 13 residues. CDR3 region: CASSGVSDYEQYF. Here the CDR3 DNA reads TGTGCCAGCTCAGGGGTTTCTGACTACGAGCAGTACTTC.

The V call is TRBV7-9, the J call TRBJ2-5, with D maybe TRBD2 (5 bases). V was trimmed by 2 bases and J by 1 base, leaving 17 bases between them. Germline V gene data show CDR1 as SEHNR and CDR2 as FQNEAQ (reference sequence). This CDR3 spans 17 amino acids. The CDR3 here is CASSLRRFGSVQETQYF. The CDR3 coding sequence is TGTGCCAGCAGCTTAAGGAGGTTCGGGTCAGTCCAAGAGACCCAGTACTTC.